This T cell receptor (beta chain) was identified in a study of T cell changes during pregnancy in multiple sclerosis. Produced via immunoSEQ multiplex PCR; TCRdb's table is partial and in-frame only. The table has 80,000 to 100,000 clones, about nine tenths seen once. The V end was cut by 4 bases, the J end by 4 bases, with 17 bases between. CDR3 size: 15 residues. Per germline, CDR1 LGHNA and CDR2 YSLEER. This clone occurred once. The J gene is TRBJ2-7, the V gene TRBV4-3; D gene unclear. The TCR comes from a female donor in good health, enrolled as a control in a pregnancy study. The sample here was peripheral blood, taken in the second trimester of pregnancy. CDR3 nucleotides: TGCGCCAGCAGCCGTCTTAACTTCGGTGGTTACGAGCAGTACTTC. Translated, it gives CASSRLNFGGYEQYF.